This T cell receptor beta chain was captured in a study of T cells in women clearing cervical HPV infection. Study-wide background: Case blood was drawn when the lesion was first found; control blood after infection became undetectable.

Comments on this clone: The read stops 3 residues short of the end of the CDR3; the missing end is completed from the germline J gene.

immunoSEQ multiplex PCR used an average of roughly 1,300 ng genomic DNA. The table came from immunoSEQ multiplex PCR; TCRdb's copy has only in-frame clones and leaves some out. The sample table sets out tens of thousands of clones. The germline CDR1 and CDR2 sequences are SGHTA and FQGNSA. The CDR3 length is 15 residues. Sequences were obtained from blood buffy coat. The clonotype comes from a woman between 18 and 70 years old with a cervical HPV16 infection that either progressed to CIN3+ or cleared (not recorded which). This chain connects TRBV7-2 to TRBJ1-4; D possibly corresponds to TRBD1 (6 bases). CDR3 bases read: TGTGCCAGCAGCTCGCGGACAGCCTATAATTCACCA. It yields the protein CASSSRTAYNSP. The complete CDR3 reads CASSSRTAYNSPLFF. Filled out from reference TRBV7-2 and TRBJ1-4, the complete variable domain reads GAGVSQSPSNKVTEKGKDVELRCDPISGHTALYWYRQSLGQGLEFLIYFQGNSAPDKSGLPSDRFSAERTGGSVSTLTIQRTQQEDSAVYLCASSSRTAYNSPLFFGSGTQLSVL.